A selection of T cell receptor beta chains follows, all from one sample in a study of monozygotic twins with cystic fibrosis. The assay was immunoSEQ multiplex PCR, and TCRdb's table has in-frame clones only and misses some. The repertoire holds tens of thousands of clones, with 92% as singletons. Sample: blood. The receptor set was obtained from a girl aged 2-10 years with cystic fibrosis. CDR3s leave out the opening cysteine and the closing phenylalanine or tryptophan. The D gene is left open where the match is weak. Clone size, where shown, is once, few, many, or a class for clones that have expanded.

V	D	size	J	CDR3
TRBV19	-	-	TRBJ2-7	ASSGGGGSYEQY
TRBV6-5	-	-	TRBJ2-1	ASGPTSYNEQF
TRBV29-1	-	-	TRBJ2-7	SVPGRSSYEQY
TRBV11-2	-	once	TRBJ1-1	ASSLGGTNTEAF
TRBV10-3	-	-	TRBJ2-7	AISEGGGAIYEQY
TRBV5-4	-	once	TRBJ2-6	ASSLGGMGANVLT
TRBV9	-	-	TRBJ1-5	ASSVTVNQPQH
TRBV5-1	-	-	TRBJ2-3	ASSLDGLGTDTQY
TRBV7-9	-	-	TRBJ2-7	ASSLVGGPQDEQY
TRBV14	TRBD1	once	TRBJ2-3	ASSQGQGGLKY
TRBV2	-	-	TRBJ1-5	ASSWELARRRWEQPQH
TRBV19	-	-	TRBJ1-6	ASSFGLNSPLH
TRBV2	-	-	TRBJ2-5	ASSETGMAPY
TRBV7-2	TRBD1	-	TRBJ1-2	ASSQGGWGYT